This T cell receptor (beta chain) was sequenced in a study of blood T cells in healthy people across ages. Study-level findings and limits: Naive CD4+ cell counts and diversity both ran higher in long-lived than in aged donors. Donor CMV infection status was unknown, possibly confounding age-related changes in expanded clonotypes.

The ends lost 6 bases at V and 3 bases at J; junction bases unmatched: 5. Germline lookup yields CDR1 MNHEY and CDR2 SMNVEV (reference sequence). The CDR3 contains 13 residues. As regards this clonotype: Its cognate antigen is unknown.

A J-beta primer mix and a sample-barcoded 5' primer were used in a second PCR of roughly 7 to 12 cycles. TCRdb fed the 5' RACE reads into MiXCR, producing one record per CDR3 protein. The sample lists fewer than 800,000 distinct CDR3 sequences; approximately 25% were seen once. The same sample was also used in a study of T cells of mothers and their children. That report adds: Each mother yielded more than 9.5 million TCR beta CDR3 reads. Each child yielded a few million reads.

The sample was blood. The receptor comes from a boy between 10 and 17 years old in good health. The chain is built from TRBV27 and TRBJ2-7, with 7 bases matching TRBD1. The CDR3 protein is CASRKTGVYEQYF. The CDR3 DNA follows: TGTGCCAGCAGAAAAACAGGGGTCTACGAGCAGTACTTC.